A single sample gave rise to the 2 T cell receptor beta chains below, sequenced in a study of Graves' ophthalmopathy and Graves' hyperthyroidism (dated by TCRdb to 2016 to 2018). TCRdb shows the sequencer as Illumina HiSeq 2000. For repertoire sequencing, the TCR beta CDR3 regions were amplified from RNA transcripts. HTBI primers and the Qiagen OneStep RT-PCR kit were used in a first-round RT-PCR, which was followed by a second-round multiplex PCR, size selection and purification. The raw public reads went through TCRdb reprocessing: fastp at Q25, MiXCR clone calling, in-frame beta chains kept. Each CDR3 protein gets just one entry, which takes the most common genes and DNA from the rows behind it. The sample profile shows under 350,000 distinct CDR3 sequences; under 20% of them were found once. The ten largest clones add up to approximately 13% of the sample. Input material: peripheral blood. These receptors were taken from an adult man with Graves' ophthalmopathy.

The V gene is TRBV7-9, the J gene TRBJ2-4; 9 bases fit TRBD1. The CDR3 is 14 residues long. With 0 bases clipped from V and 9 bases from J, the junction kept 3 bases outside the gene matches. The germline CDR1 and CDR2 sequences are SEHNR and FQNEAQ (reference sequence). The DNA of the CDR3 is TGTGCCAGCAGCTTAGCGTTGACAGGGGGCATTCAGTACTTC. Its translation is CASSLALTGGIQYF. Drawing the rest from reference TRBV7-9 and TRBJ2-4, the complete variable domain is DTGVSQNPRHKITKRGQNVTFRCDPISEHNRLYWYRQTLGQGPEFLTYFQNEAQLEKSRLLSDRFSAERPKGSFSTLEIQRTEQGDSAMYLCASSLALTGGIQYFGAGTRLSVL.

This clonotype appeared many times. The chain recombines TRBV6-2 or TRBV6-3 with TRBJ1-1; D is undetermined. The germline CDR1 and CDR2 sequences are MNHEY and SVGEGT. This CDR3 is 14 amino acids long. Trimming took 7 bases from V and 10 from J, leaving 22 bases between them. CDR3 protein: CASTQVNYLRGAFF. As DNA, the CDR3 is TGTGCCAGCACCCAAGTAAACTACCTACGGGGAGCTTTCTTT.